These 32 T cell receptor beta chains came from one sample sequenced in a study of T-cell memory formation after mild COVID-19 listed by TCRdb under 2021. The library was generated by 5' RACE. Instrument on record: Illumina NovaSeq 6000. TCRdb reran the public reads through fastp at Q25 and MiXCR, keeping productive beta chains. CDR3 protein sequences are deduplicated, and each keeps its most common genes and DNA. The sample profile shows 470,000 or so distinct CDR3 sequences; about 20% of them were found once. Of the sample, about 8.1% is held by the ten largest clones. The sequencing sample was made of PBMCs or a T cell subset sorted from them (not recorded which). Receptors originate from an adult woman who had mild COVID-19 (a few samples of this study predate the infection). The sample titles of this study are shuffled in the database, so cell type and time point are left out; the donor was told from shared clones.

This clonotype was seen only a few times. The chain is built from TRBV18 and TRBJ1-1; perhaps TRBD1 as D (5 bases). The V end was cut by 1 base, the J end by 3 bases, with 9 bases between. The CDR3 loop spans 14 amino acids. Per the germline V gene, CDR1 is KGHSH and CDR2 is LQKENI. CDR3 residues: CASSPRGLDTEAFF. The CDR3 DNA sequence: TGTGCCAGCTCACCACGGGGCTTGGACACTGAAGCTTTCTTT. Looking up the rest from reference TRBV18 and TRBJ1-1 gives the full variable domain: NAGVMQNPRHLVRRRGQEARLRCSPMKGHSHVYWYRQLPEEGLKFMVYLQKENIIDESGMPKERFSAEFPKEGPSILRIQQVVRGDSAAYFCASSPRGLDTEAFFGQGTRLTVV.

The chain has TRBV20-1 and TRBJ2-4; 7 nucleotides match TRBD2. The CDR3 sequence is 16 residues long. CDR1 DFQATT and CDR2 SNEGSKA come from the germline V gene (reference sequence). Germline trimming cut 5 bases from V and 0 bases from J; bases unmatched to any gene: 10. As DNA, the CDR3 is TGCAGTGCTTCTGGGCGGGGGACTCTAGCCAAAAACATTCAGTACTTC. This gives the protein CSASGRGTLAKNIQYF.

This chain uses TRBV19 with TRBJ2-2; 11 bases map to TRBD1. V lost 2 bases, J lost 8 bases, and 7 bases stayed unmatched. The CDR3 sequence is 16 residues long. Per germline, CDR1 LNHDA and CDR2 SQIVND (reference sequence). Here the CDR3 reads CASSIRGQGAGGELFF. As DNA, the CDR3 is TGTGCCAGTAGTATACGCGGACAGGGGGCAGGTGGGGAGCTGTTTTTT.

The chain links TRBV7-6 to TRBJ2-1; the D is unclear. The CDR3 length is 13 residues. The germline gives CDR1 SGHVS, CDR2 FNYEAQ. V dropped 1 base and J dropped 7 bases, with 8 bases sitting between them. The CDR3 DNA reads as TGTGCCAGCAGCTTAGATAGGGAAAATGAGCAGTTCTTC. Translated: CASSLDRENEQFF.

This clonotype was seen more than once but under ten times. The V gene is TRBV18, the J gene TRBJ2-7, with D possibly called TRBD1 or TRBD2 (5 bases each). The CDR3 is 15 residues long. Germline V gene lookup returns CDR1 KGHSH and CDR2 LQKENI. V lost 0 bases and J 3 bases, leaving 12 bases between the germline ends. The CDR3 DNA reads TGTGCCAGCTCACCACCGCCAGGGACGCTCTACGAGCAGTACTTC. This encodes CASSPPPGTLYEQYF.

This chain links TRBV12-3 or TRBV12-4 with TRBJ2-7; no clear D gene. The CDR3 consists of 13 residues. V gave up 6 bases and J gave up 0 bases, with 9 bases separating them. CDR3 in amino acids: CASSLTFSYEQYF. The CDR3 DNA sequence: TGTGCCAGCAGCCTAACATTCTCCTACGAGCAGTACTTC.

The V and J genes are TRBV11-3 and TRBJ2-3, with 7 bases matching TRBD2. J lost 2 bases, V lost 5 bases, and 7 bases had no gene match. Germline CDR1 is SGHNT and CDR2 is YENEEA. This CDR3 is built from 15 residues. CDR3 in amino acids: CASSRDGRNTDTQYF. CDR3 bases: TGTGCCAGCAGCCGAGACGGGAGGAACACAGATACGCAGTATTTT.

The table lists this clonotype with a few counts. The V and J genes are TRBV7-2 and TRBJ2-7; 13 nucleotides align to TRBD2. Germline CDR1 reads SGHTA; CDR2 reads FQGNSA. The CDR3 totals 17 residues. V shed 2 bases, J shed 3 bases, and the junction held 7 bases outside the gene matches. The CDR3 DNA reads as TGTGCCAGCAGCTTACAGGGACTAGCGGGACTGAACTACGAGCAGTACTTC. This sequence encodes CASSLQGLAGLNYEQYF.

The J gene is TRBJ2-3, the V gene TRBV5-8, with 7 bases matching TRBD1. This CDR3 has 16 amino acids. Germline CDR1 SGHTS, CDR2 YDEGEE. V gave up 4 bases and J gave up 0 bases; unmatched junction bases: 8. The CDR3 is CASSTGQKHSTDTQYF. Written as DNA, the CDR3 is TGTGCCAGCAGCACGGGACAGAAACATAGCACAGATACGCAGTATTTT.

This clonotype appeared a few times. The chain joins TRBV6-6 to TRBJ1-2; 9 bases fit TRBD1. J gave up 5 bases and V 6 bases, and 7 bases lay outside the gene matches. CDR3 length: 14 residues. The germline V gene has CDR1 MNHNY and CDR2 SVGAGI (reference sequence). Here the CDR3 reads CASRPGTGIYGYTF. CDR3 DNA sequence: TGTGCCAGCAGGCCCGGGACAGGGATTTATGGCTACACCTTC.

The chain employs TRBV20-1 and TRBJ2-3, with D perhaps TRBD2 (6 bases). The CDR3 covers 12 residues. V was cut by 3 bases and J by 6 bases, with 10 bases left in between. CDR1 and CDR2 (germline): DFQATT, SNEGSKA (reference sequence). CDR3 region: CSASAAGDTQYF. The CDR3 DNA reads TGCAGTGCTAGTGCGGCGGGGGATACGCAGTATTTT.

The J gene is TRBJ2-3, the V gene TRBV7-9, with TRBD2 identical over 11 bases. Trimming cost V 4 bases and J 2 bases; bases outside gene matches: 8. Germline V lookup: CDR1 SEHNR, CDR2 FQNEAQ (reference sequence). There are 17 residues in the CDR3. The CDR3 protein is CASSSQGTSGFTDTQYF. CDR3 coding DNA: TGTGCCAGCAGCTCCCAGGGGACTAGCGGCTTCACAGATACGCAGTATTTT.

This clonotype has more than one count but fewer than ten. This chain links TRBV20-1 with TRBJ2-7, with TRBD2 as a possible D gene (5 bases). The ends were cut back, 0 bases at V and 3 bases at J, with 12 bases in the middle. Germline assignment: CDR1 DFQATT and CDR2 SNEGSKA (reference sequence). The CDR3 runs to 14 residues. The CDR3 sequence: CSARDPRVGYEQYF. DNA for the CDR3: TGCAGTGCTAGAGATCCGCGGGTCGGCTACGAGCAGTACTTC.

This clonotype was seen a handful of times. The V call is TRBV5-4, the J call TRBJ2-3, with no clear D. Germline loops: CDR1 SGHNT, CDR2 YYREEE (reference sequence). V was trimmed by 4 bases and J by 0 bases, leaving 12 bases between them. This CDR3 contains 15 residues. The CDR3 sequence is CASSPRTDSTDTQYF. The CDR3 region has the DNA TGTGCCAGCAGCCCGAGGACGGATAGCACAGATACGCAGTATTTT.

This clonotype was seen a few times. The chain recombines TRBV5-5 with TRBJ1-2; D possibly corresponds to TRBD1 (6 bases). This CDR3 comprises 15 residues. Trimming pared 1 base from V and 3 bases from J, leaving 13 bases between. Germline CDR1 is SGHKS and CDR2 is YYEKEE (reference sequence). CDR3 sequence (DNA): TGTGCCAGCAGCTTGTCTCCAGGGGCTGACTATGGCTACACCTTC. This gives the protein CASSLSPGADYGYTF.

The rearrangement links TRBV20-1 to TRBJ1-6; D remains unclear. The germline CDR1 and CDR2 sequences are DFQATT and SNEGSKA (reference sequence). Trimming removed 5 bases at V and 8 bases at J, with 10 bases between. The CDR3 sequence is 12 residues long. Written as DNA, the CDR3 is TGCAGTGCTCAGACTATGGATTCACCCCTCCACTTT. It translates to CSAQTMDSPLHF.

This rearrangement joins TRBV10-3 to TRBJ2-7, with 8 nucleotides matching TRBD1. V shed 7 bases and J 2 bases; nucleotides not matched to a gene: 10. The CDR3 runs 15 residues. Germline values: CDR1 ENHRY, CDR2 SYGVKD. CDR3 sequence reads: CAITPSQDRAYEQYF. The CDR3 DNA reads TGTGCCATCACCCCGTCCCAGGACAGGGCCTACGAGCAGTACTTC.

V is TRBV24-1 and J is TRBJ1-1; a possible D gene is TRBD1 (6 bases). Trimming took 7 bases from V and 1 from J, leaving 9 bases between them. CDR1 KGHDR and CDR2 SFDVKD come from the germline V gene. The CDR3 has 13 residues. DNA of the CDR3: TGTGCCACCAGCGGGACACCGAACACTGAAGCTTTCTTT. Translation gives CATSGTPNTEAFF.

This clonotype appeared a few times. The rearrangement joins TRBV5-6 to TRBJ2-4; tentative D call: TRBD2 (5 bases). This CDR3 has 16 residues. Trimming removed 3 bases at V and 6 bases at J, with 19 bases between. Germline CDR1 SGHDT, CDR2 YYEEEE. Here the CDR3 reads CASSSNGLTQGNIQYF. For the CDR3, the DNA is TGTGCCAGCAGCTCGAATGGACTGACCCAAGGAAACATTCAGTACTTC.

This clonotype has only a few counts. This sequence joins TRBV3-1 and TRBJ2-6; no clear D. Germline assignment: CDR1 LGHDT and CDR2 YNNKEL (reference sequence). Deletions cut 3 bases from V and 5 bases from J, with 8 bases between. The CDR3 loop spans 14 amino acids. The CDR3 is CASSQLGWANVLTF. For the CDR3, the DNA is TGTGCCAGCAGCCAGTTGGGATGGGCCAACGTCCTGACTTTC.

This clonotype was seen only a few times. The CDR3 loop is CASSASGGNYGYTF. CDR3 coding DNA: TGTGCCAGCAGTGCTTCGGGGGGGAACTATGGCTACACCTTC. This sequence joins TRBV2 and TRBJ1-2; tentative D call: TRBD1 (5 bases). Germline CDR1 SNHLY, CDR2 FYNNEI. V was shortened by 4 bases and J by 2 bases, with 11 bases between the two germline ends. This CDR3 spans 14 amino acids.

The rearrangement joins TRBV7-9 to TRBJ1-2; unclear D gene. The length of the CDR3 is 14 residues. Germline values: CDR1 SEHNR, CDR2 FQNEAQ (reference sequence). Trimming cost V 4 bases and J 4 bases, with 13 bases left between them. The CDR3 DNA follows: TGTGCCAGCAGCTCCCCGGCCTCTCGCTATGGCTACACCTTC. It yields the protein CASSSPASRYGYTF.

V is TRBV4-1 and J is TRBJ1-2; D ambiguous. This CDR3 is built from 14 residues. V lost 1 base to trimming and J lost 3 bases, with 9 bases between them. Germline V gives CDR1 MGHRA, CDR2 YSYEKL. CDR3 loop: CASSQVDGDYGYTF. The DNA of the CDR3 is TGCGCCAGCAGCCAAGTTGACGGCGACTATGGCTACACCTTC.

The CDR3, as DNA: TGTGCCAGCAGCTTCGGACAGGGGGCGGGGGAGACCCAGTACTTC. Residues: CASSFGQGAGETQYF. The V gene is TRBV7-3, the J gene TRBJ2-5; 11 nucleotides line up with TRBD1. Unmatched junction bases numbered 5, after V lost 3 bases and J lost 5 bases. In germline, CDR1 is SGHTA, CDR2 FQGTGA. This CDR3 region has 15 residues. The whole variable domain, remainder taken from reference TRBV7-3 and TRBJ2-5, is GAGVSQTPSNKVTEKGKYVELRCDPISGHTALYWYRQSLGQGPEFLIYFQGTGAADDSGLPNDRFFAVRPEGSVSTLKIQRTERGDSAVYLCASSFGQGAGETQYFGPGTRLLVL.

CDR3 protein: CASRTGTRNEQFF. CDR3 coding DNA: TGTGCCAGCAGAACCGGGACACGGAATGAGCAGTTCTTC. The chain has TRBV11-2 and TRBJ2-1; D might be TRBD1 (6 bases). CDR3 length: 13 amino acids. Germline values: CDR1 SGHAT, CDR2 FQNNGV. V dropped 6 bases and J dropped 7 bases, with 13 bases sitting between them.

This chain uses TRBV7-9 with TRBJ1-1, with D perhaps TRBD1 (6 bases). Germline CDR1 and CDR2: SEHNR and FQNEAQ (reference sequence). The V and J ends lost 2 bases and 4 bases respectively, with 14 bases between them. The CDR3 consists of 15 residues. The CDR3 spells CASSLSPGEGTEAFF. Written as DNA, the CDR3 is TGTGCCAGCAGCTTATCCCCAGGGGAGGGCACTGAAGCTTTCTTT.

In this sample, this clonotype turned up a few times. The rearrangement uses TRBV12-3 or TRBV12-4 and TRBJ1-5; the D gene is possibly TRBD1 (5 bases). V was trimmed by 3 bases and J by 4 bases, leaving 7 bases between them. There are 13 residues in the CDR3. Here the CDR3 reads CASSFAGNQPQHF. The CDR3 DNA reads as TGTGCCAGCAGTTTCGCAGGGAATCAGCCCCAGCATTTT.

This clonotype was found a few times. The chain joins TRBV3-1 to TRBJ2-7, with 7 bases identical to TRBD1. Germline V CDR1 and CDR2: LGHDT, YNNKEL (reference sequence). V gave up 4 bases and J gave up 2 bases; unmatched junction bases: 5. This CDR3 comprises 14 residues. The DNA for the CDR3 is TGTGCCAGCAGCCCCGGGACAGATACCTACGAGCAGTACTTC. This sequence encodes CASSPGTDTYEQYF.

The chain uses TRBV9 and TRBJ1-1, with D unclear. The V gene lost 3 bases and the J gene lost 10 bases, with 16 bases spanning the gap. The CDR3 is made up of 13 amino acids. Germline CDR1 SGDLS, CDR2 YYNGEE. The CDR3 loop reads CASSADRADRAFF. For the CDR3, the DNA is TGTGCCAGCAGCGCCGATCGGGCAGACCGAGCTTTCTTT.

This clonotype has more than one count but fewer than ten. The chain combines TRBV30 with TRBJ2-7; D call uncertain. Between the trimmed V and J ends, which lost 5 bases and 2 bases, there was a span of 4 bases. This CDR3 region has 10 residues. The germline CDR1 and CDR2 sequences are GTSNPN and SVGIG (reference sequence). The CDR3 DNA is TGTGCCTGGGGGACCTACGAGCAGTACTTC. Protein: CAWGTYEQYF.

This chain joins TRBV11-2 and TRBJ2-5; TRBD2 might be the D (5 bases). Germline CDR1 and CDR2: SGHAT and FQNNGV. Trimming left V 5 bases short and J 0 bases short, with 10 bases between. The CDR3 runs to 14 residues. The CDR3 loop reads CASSPLGDQETQYF. CDR3 DNA: TGTGCCAGCAGCCCCCTGGGAGACCAAGAGACCCAGTACTTC.

This chain connects TRBV24-1 to TRBJ2-3, with D unresolved. This CDR3 comprises 13 residues. V shed 4 bases and J shed 0 bases, with 4 bases lying between them. Germline values: CDR1 KGHDR, CDR2 SFDVKD. DNA of the CDR3: TGTGCCACCAGTGACCCGAGCACAGATACGCAGTATTTT. Protein sequence: CATSDPSTDTQYF.